The text below deals with one T cell receptor (beta chain). The sample comes from a study of blood T cell repertoires in COVID-19. As handled by the study authors: Reference gene primer amplification gave estimated nucleated cell counts. Here immunoSEQ multiplex PCR was the method, and the copy in TCRdb shows in-frame clones only, minus some. Clone size and the V and J calls come from that table; the DNA yielded D and trimming. This sample has about 98,000 clones; around nine tenths occur once, and the top ten carry 4% to 5.5%. The V end was cut by 9 bases, the J end by 2 bases, with 13 bases between. This CDR3 contains 13 residues. CDR1 and CDR2 (germline): ENHRY, SYGVKD.

The receptor was derived from a man between 65 and 85 years old with acute or convalescent COVID-19. The sequencing sample was made of peripheral blood. The V gene is TRBV10-3, the J gene TRBJ1-2; TRBD1 is a possible D gene (6 bases). The CDR3 DNA reads TGTGCCATGGGGGACACTTCCAACTATGGCTACACCTTC. Translated, it gives CAMGDTSNYGYTF.